One and the same sample provided the 8 T cell receptor beta chains below, sequenced in a study of OX40 agonist ivuxolimab in advanced cancers. Only in-frame clones appear in the TCRdb table, and some are missing; sequencing was by immunoSEQ multiplex PCR. In the table there are around 67,000 clones, roughly 80% of which are singletons. The sample here was CD4+ or CD8+ T cells sorted from blood, taken in a trial of the OX40 agonist ivuxolimab. The receptors were sampled from an adult with an advanced solid tumor such as melanoma, head and neck, liver or kidney cancer.

The J gene is TRBJ1-6, the V gene TRBV6-1; the D is unclear. The V end lost 6 bases, the J end lost 3 bases, and 6 bases lay between the germline ends. Germline V CDR1 and CDR2: MNHNS, SASEGT. The CDR3 loop spans 13 amino acids. CDR3 sequence: CASRGIYNSPLHF. The CDR3, as DNA: TGTGCCAGCAGAGGGATCTATAATTCACCCCTCCACTTT.

The rearrangement uses TRBV11-2 and TRBJ2-5; no firm D call. CDR3 length: 13 residues. V lost 1 base, J lost 5 bases, and 8 bases lay in between. Germline assignment: CDR1 SGHAT and CDR2 FQNNGV. CDR3: CASSLVPVETQYF. The CDR3 nucleotides are TGTGCCAGCAGCTTAGTCCCAGTGGAGACCCAGTACTTC.

This clone came up a few times. This chain joins TRBV4-2 and TRBJ1-2; 7 positions match TRBD1. Trimming took 4 bases from V and 4 from J; bases not matched to a gene: 9. CDR3 size: 15 residues. The germline V gene has CDR1 LGHNA and CDR2 YNFKEQ. The CDR3: CASSRDTGAGYGYTF. The DNA for the CDR3 is TGTGCCAGCAGCCGAGACACAGGGGCGGGCTATGGCTACACCTTC.

The gene calls are TRBV25-1 and TRBJ1-3, with a tentative D call TRBD1 (5 bases). The V end lost 4 bases, the J end lost 4 bases, and 11 bases lay between the germline ends. Germline CDR1 is MGHDK and CDR2 is SYGVNS. CDR3 length: 14 amino acids. This CDR3 reads CASSAGAGGNTIYF. Written as DNA, the CDR3 is TGTGCCAGCAGTGCTGGGGCAGGGGGAAACACCATATATTTT.

The DNA of the CDR3 is TGTGCCAGCAGTGATCAGGGGTCCAATCAGCCCCAGCATTTT. This codes for CASSDQGSNQPQHF. This sequence joins TRBV25-1 and TRBJ1-5; TRBD1 might be the D (6 bases). The CDR3 runs 14 residues. Deletions cut 3 bases from V and 3 bases from J, with 9 bases between. CDR1 and CDR2 (germline): MGHDK, SYGVNS. Full variable domain (remainder filled in from reference TRBV25-1 and TRBJ1-5): EADIYQTPRYLVIGTGKKITLECSQTMGHDKMYWYQQDPGMELHLIHYSYGVNSTEKGDLSSESTVSRIRTEHFPLTLESARPSHTSQYLCASSDQGSNQPQHFGDGTRLSIL.

The V and J genes are TRBV7-2 and TRBJ2-1, with a weak D call TRBD2 (5 bases). The V end was cut by 5 bases, the J end by 7 bases, with 18 bases between. Germline V gives CDR1 SGHTA, CDR2 FQGNSA. The CDR3 length is 15 residues. CDR3 in DNA: TGTGCCAGCAGCCGGGCAGCGGTCGTCAGAAATGAGCAGTTCTTC. Its translation is CASSRAAVVRNEQFF.

The chain's CDR3 is CASRAPGAGEQYF. The CDR3 coding sequence is TGTGCCAGCAGGGCCCCGGGGGCGGGGGAGCAGTACTTC. V usage is TRBV6-1 and J usage is TRBJ2-7; either TRBD1 or TRBD2 may fit D (6 bases each). Germline assignment: CDR1 MNHNS and CDR2 SASEGT. The CDR3 has 13 amino acids. Trimming removed 6 bases from V and 7 bases from J, with 16 bases in between.

The chain has TRBV30 and TRBJ2-7; D is unclear. V was shortened by 0 bases and J by 6 bases, with 12 bases between the two germline ends. The CDR3 contains 13 residues. Germline values: CDR1 GTSNPN, CDR2 SVGIG (reference sequence). The CDR3 reads CAWSVSRTGEQYF. CDR3 DNA sequence: TGTGCCTGGAGTGTAAGCAGGACCGGCGAGCAGTACTTC.